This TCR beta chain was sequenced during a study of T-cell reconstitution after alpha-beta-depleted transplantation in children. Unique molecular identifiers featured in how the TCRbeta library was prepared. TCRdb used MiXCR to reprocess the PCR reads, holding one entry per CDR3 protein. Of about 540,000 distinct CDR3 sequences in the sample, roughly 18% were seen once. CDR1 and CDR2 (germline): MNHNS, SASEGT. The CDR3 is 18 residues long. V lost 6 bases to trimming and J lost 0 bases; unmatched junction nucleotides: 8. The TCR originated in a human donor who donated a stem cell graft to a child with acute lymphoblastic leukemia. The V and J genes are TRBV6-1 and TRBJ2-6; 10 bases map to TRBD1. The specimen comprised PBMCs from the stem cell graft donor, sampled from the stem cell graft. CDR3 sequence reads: CASRVDRGPSSGANVLTF. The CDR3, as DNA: TGTGCCAGCAGAGTAGACAGGGGGCCGAGCTCTGGGGCCAACGTCCTGACTTTC.